This TCR beta chain is from a study of post-analysis software for immune sequencing data. This clonotype was found a few times. The antigen is undetermined. The germline gives CDR1 DFQATT, CDR2 SNEGSKA (reference sequence). The CDR3 loop spans 12 amino acids. Trimming removed 6 bases from V and 2 bases from J, with 11 bases in between. Incorporated into the TCR beta cDNA libraries were unique molecular identifiers, which served to reduce PCR and sequencing biases. TCRdb re-analysed the PCR reads in MiXCR, keeping a single row per CDR3 protein. The sample contains 500,000 to 600,000 distinct CDR3 sequences, around 44% of which appear only once. The study's findings and limits: There were roughly five TRBV segments more frequent in patients than controls, and TRBV5-6, TRBV5-1 and TRBV20-1 were among them. Normalized Chao1 diversity was significantly reduced in patients versus controls.

This sequence was found in a girl aged 5-17 years with multiple sclerosis. Sequenced input: blood. The chain couples TRBV20-1 to TRBJ2-7, with D perhaps TRBD1 (5 bases). This CDR3 is CSANRFTYEQYF. As DNA, the CDR3 is TGCAGTGCCAACAGGTTTACCTACGAGCAGTACTTC.